The present T cell receptor (beta chain) was sequenced within a study of identical twins. The length of the CDR3 is 13 residues. Trimming cost V 7 bases and J 3 bases, with 12 bases left between them. A universal primer site was incorporated via template switching, and the cDNA contained unique molecular identifiers. Using its own MiXCR run on the 5' RACE reads, TCRdb lists one record per CDR3 protein. Here the sample spans about 570,000 distinct CDR3 sequences, 9% to 10% being singletons. Findings of the study overall: While abundant cord blood beta clonotypes carried fewer insertions, memory repertoires showed no such pattern. Beta out-of-frame twin sharing showed a weaker excess. Partly confounded zero-insertion analyses could result from invariant MAIT and iNKT cells.

This clonotype was picked up a small number of times. As yet, its antigen is unknown. Separately, the same data were catalogued under a study of yellow fever vaccine responses in identical twins.

This TCR was recovered from a woman aged 18-30 years in good health. The chain links TRBV12-3 or TRBV12-4 to TRBJ2-5; D remains unclear. Sequenced sample: PBMCs. DNA for the CDR3: TGTGCCAGCACCTTAGAGATTGAAGAGACCCAGTACTTC. Amino acid sequence: CASTLEIEETQYF.